A selection of T cell receptor beta chains follows, all from one sample in a study of blood T cell repertoires in COVID-19. Profiled with immunoSEQ multiplex PCR; TCRdb holds only in-frame clones, not every one. The sample records 210,000 or so clones, around 82% being singletons. Sequencing was done on a sample of PBMCs or T cells enriched from blood (not recorded which). All receptors come from a woman aged 50 to 60 who had been exposed to COVID-19. CDR3s leave out the opening cysteine and the closing phenylalanine or tryptophan. The D gene is left open where the match is weak.

>TRBJ1-3|TRBD1|TRBV29-1
RTGLEISGNTIY
>TRBJ2-6|TRBD1|TRBV7-9
ASSLGAGTVFSGANVLT
>TRBJ2-3|-|TRBV12-3/TRBV12-4
ASRRSTDTQY
>TRBJ1-2|TRBD1|TRBV5-8
ASSIRQGNYGYT
>TRBJ1-2|-|TRBV2
ASGGRAGVYGYT
>TRBJ1-1|-|TRBV27
ASSPYRGTEAF
>TRBJ1-1|-|TRBV30
AWSGRRGGVSTEAF
>TRBJ1-6|TRBD1|TRBV7-9
ASSLAGTGANSYNSPLH
>TRBJ1-5|TRBD1|TRBV30
AWNPARGQDQPQH
>TRBJ1-1|-|TRBV5-1
ASSSREGSLNTEAF
>TRBJ2-7|TRBD2|TRBV11-2
ASSLLAGGPAEQY
>TRBJ1-1|-|TRBV30
AWSVRPRDTEAF
>TRBJ2-7|-|TRBV29-1
SVVDGSYEQY
>TRBJ1-3|-|TRBV4-1
ASSQVLDRGSGNTIY
>TRBJ2-7|-|TRBV7-3
ASSPSRASEQY
>TRBJ2-1|TRBD2|TRBV10-2
ALSQRGTNEQF
>TRBJ1-1|-|TRBV28
ASSLGPRVTEAF
>TRBJ2-7|TRBD2|TRBV11-2
ASSFGTSSYEQY
>TRBJ2-7|TRBD2|TRBV11-2
ASSLEASGGYYEQY
>TRBJ1-1|TRBD1|TRBV4-1
ASSQDGTVSGNTEAF
>TRBJ1-5|-|TRBV6-5
ASRRGNSNQPQH
>TRBJ2-2|TRBD2|TRBV6-2/TRBV6-3
ASSYGGLASTGELF
>TRBJ1-4|-|TRBV7-9
ASSYGGEKLF
>TRBJ1-1|-|TRBV5-1
ASSLGMNTEAF
>TRBJ2-7|TRBD2|TRBV28
ASSLGGAGSHHEQY
>TRBJ1-1|-|TRBV2
ASSAENTEAF
>TRBJ2-3|-|TRBV19
ASRHRSGPSTDTQY
>TRBJ2-3|-|TRBV28
ASSLWRTPNSDTQY
>TRBJ1-3|TRBD1|TRBV29-1
SAGPGQGTGNTIY
>TRBJ1-1|-|TRBV10-3
AIGGGNTEAF
>TRBJ1-2|TRBD1|TRBV28
ASSLGQGGIFNYGYT
>TRBJ2-1|TRBD2|TRBV23-1
ASSQLAGGYNEQF
>TRBJ2-1|TRBD2|TRBV19
ASSPASGGVVNEQF
>TRBJ1-3|-|TRBV5-4
ASSLGGSNTIY
>TRBJ2-5|-|TRBV5-1
ASSPGTLQETQY
>TRBJ1-6|TRBD1|TRBV30
AWSAEVGTGNSPLH
>TRBJ2-7|-|TRBV7-2
ASSAYSYEQY
>TRBJ1-1|-|TRBV6-5
ATNARGRLNTEAF
>TRBJ2-3|-|TRBV9
ASSVDFTDTQY
>TRBJ2-4|-|TRBV19
ASSIMGRSRNIQY
>TRBJ1-6|TRBD1|TRBV4-3
ASSQKDRTLYTPNSPLH
>TRBJ2-3|-|TRBV3-1/TRBV3-2
ASSHSEGTDTQY
>TRBJ2-5|TRBD1|TRBV2
ASLSRDRGRGETQY
>TRBJ2-3|TRBD1|TRBV14
ASSPYTGENTQY
>TRBJ1-4|-|TRBV5-6
ASSFTRSLNEKLF
>TRBJ1-5|TRBD1|TRBV2
ASHGTGTNQPQH
>TRBJ1-5|-|TRBV28
ASGPGNQPQH
>TRBJ1-3|-|TRBV7-8
ASSPYRVAGGNTIY
>TRBJ1-5|-|TRBV23-1
ASSQSNSRALSNQPQH